Each of the 18 T cell receptor beta chains below was sequenced from the same sample in a study of Graves' ophthalmopathy and Graves' hyperthyroidism. As the template, RNA transcripts were used to amplify TCR beta CDR3 regions. Second-round multiplex PCR came after a first-round RT-PCR that employed HTBI primers. MiXCR, run by TCRdb on the multiplex PCR reads, gives a single entry per CDR3 protein. The table lists hundreds of thousands of distinct CDR3 sequences, about 40% of them singletons. Sequencing used peripheral blood. The receptors originated from an adult man with Graves' ophthalmopathy.

CDR3 loop: CSVGEGGWETQHF. The CDR3 DNA reads as TGCAGCGTTGGAGAGGGAGGTTGGGAGACCCAGCATTTT. The chain carries TRBV29-1 and TRBJ1-5; D is ambiguous. CDR1 is SQVTM, CDR2 ANQGSEA, per germline. CDR3 size: 13 residues. Trimming cost V 4 bases and J 11 bases, with 18 bases left between them.

As concerns this clonotype: With a much larger clone just one base away, this may be a read error. V usage is TRBV12-3 or TRBV12-4 and J usage is TRBJ1-5, with no clear D. The CDR3 consists of 13 residues. The CDR3 loop reads CAGSPVGYTPQHF. DNA of the CDR3: TGTGCCGGCAGCCCGGTGGGATATACGCCCCAGCATTTT.

V usage is TRBV7-2 and J usage is TRBJ1-2, with D maybe TRBD1 (6 bases). The CDR3 loop spans 14 amino acids. Germline-derived CDR1 and CDR2 are SGHTA and FQGNSA. V was shortened by 0 bases and J by 4 bases, with 9 bases between the two germline ends. CDR3 sequence (DNA): TGTGCCAGCAGCTTAGCCCAGGACAGCTATGGCTACACCTTC. Protein: CASSLAQDSYGYTF.

This clonotype was picked up one time. The chain joins TRBV2 to TRBJ1-1, with a possible D match to TRBD1 (5 bases). Trimming took off 3 bases at V and 2 bases at J, with 13 bases between the two ends. Germline V gene sequence: CDR1 SNHLY, CDR2 FYNNEI. The CDR3 has 15 amino acids. CDR3 DNA: TGTGCCAGCAGTGAGTCCGTCACAGGAAACACTGAAGCTTTCTTT. As protein: CASSESVTGNTEAFF.

The chain combines TRBV10-3 with TRBJ1-6, with D possibly being TRBD1 (5 bases). The germline V and J ends were trimmed by 10 bases and 11 bases, with 21 bases remaining between them. This CDR3 is 14 amino acids long. Germline loops: CDR1 ENHRY, CDR2 SYGVKD. The chain's CDR3 is CASSRGAWKAPLHF. The CDR3, as DNA: TGTGCCAGCAGCCGCGGGGCCTGGAAGGCACCCCTCCACTTT.

This clonotype was detected only a few times. The V call is TRBV4-3, the J call TRBJ1-1; TRBD1 might be the D (5 bases). Germline lookup yields CDR1 LGHNA and CDR2 YSLEER. Trimming took off 3 bases at V and 6 bases at J, with 14 bases between the two ends. The CDR3 covers 14 residues. The CDR3 loop is CASSHRTVGAEAFF. The DNA of the CDR3 is TGCGCCAGCAGCCACCGGACTGTGGGGGCTGAAGCTTTCTTT.

This clonotype was counted many times. The chain joins TRBV15 to TRBJ1-6; 9 nucleotides line up with TRBD1. Germline CDR1 and CDR2: LNHNV and YYDKDF (reference sequence). Trimming took 3 bases from V and 9 from J; bases not matched to a gene: 6. The CDR3 contains 15 residues. CDR3 residues: CATSSTGTGSSPLHF. DNA of the CDR3: TGTGCCACCAGCAGCACCGGGACAGGGTCTTCACCCCTCCACTTT.

This chain connects TRBV29-1 to TRBJ1-3; a possible D gene is TRBD1 (5 bases). The germline V and J ends were trimmed by 3 bases and 0 bases, with 12 bases remaining between them. Looked up from germline, CDR1 is SQVTM and CDR2 is ANQGSEA. The CDR3 runs to 15 residues. In nucleotides, the CDR3 is TGCAGCGTTGACTCTGGGGCCAACTCTGGAAACACCATATATTTT. Its protein product is CSVDSGANSGNTIYF.

This clonotype was seen at least ten times. This chain joins TRBV9 and TRBJ1-2; perhaps TRBD1 as D (6 bases). Germline lookup yields CDR1 SGDLS and CDR2 YYNGEE. The CDR3 runs 16 residues. The V and J ends lost 1 base and 8 bases respectively, with 21 bases between them. CDR3 sequence reads: CASSVSGSQGIEGYTF. CDR3 nucleotides: TGTGCCAGCAGCGTAAGCGGAAGTCAGGGGATAGAGGGCTACACCTTC.

The gene calls are TRBV7-9 and TRBJ2-5; D possibly corresponds to TRBD2 (6 bases). Trimming removed 5 bases from V and 5 bases from J, with 18 bases in between. Germline V CDR1 and CDR2: SEHNR, FQNEAQ (reference sequence). This CDR3 region has 15 residues. In DNA, the CDR3 is TGTGCCAGCAGCCATCTGGCCGGGGGAAAGGAGACCCAGTACTTC. Its translation: CASSHLAGGKETQYF.

This clonotype was counted at least ten times. The genes are TRBV27 and TRBJ1-1; no definite D call. This CDR3 is 12 amino acids long. V shed 6 bases and J shed 4 bases, with 9 bases lying between them. CDR1 is MNHEY and CDR2 is SMNVEV in the germline V gene (reference sequence). Here the CDR3 DNA reads TGTGCCAGCAGACAATTGGGCACTGAAGCTTTCTTT. Its protein product is CASRQLGTEAFF.

This clonotype came up a few times. This chain connects TRBV9 to TRBJ2-7; 7 bases match TRBD1. Germline assignment: CDR1 SGDLS and CDR2 YYNGEE. The CDR3 consists of 16 residues. Trimming removed 4 bases from V and 2 bases from J; junction bases left unmatched: 12. The CDR3 here is CASSPLYGTVPYEQYF. DNA of the CDR3: TGTGCCAGCAGCCCCCTCTATGGGACAGTTCCCTACGAGCAGTACTTC.

At least ten counts were recorded for this clonotype. V gene TRBV12-3 or TRBV12-4 combines with J gene TRBJ2-6, with 7 bases identical to TRBD1. V shed 5 bases, J shed 1 base, and the junction held 14 bases outside the gene matches. CDR3 length: 19 amino acids. The CDR3 spells CASSGMTGYLASGANVLTF. Here the CDR3 DNA reads TGTGCCAGCAGTGGGATGACAGGGTATCTCGCTTCTGGGGCCAACGTCCTGACTTTC.

The rearrangement links TRBV12-3 or TRBV12-4 to TRBJ1-2; D call uncertain. This CDR3 comprises 10 residues. V was clipped by 6 bases and J by 8 bases, with 7 bases between them. CDR3 bases: TGTGCCAGCAGATCCAGGGGCTACACCTTC. Translating it yields CASRSRGYTF.

This clonotype has ten or more counts. The chain carries TRBV5-1 and TRBJ1-3; no firm D call. This CDR3 has 13 amino acids. V lost 1 base, J lost 3 bases, and 5 bases lay in between. Germline V gives CDR1 SGHRS, CDR2 YFSETQ. In nucleotides, the CDR3 is TGCGCCAGCAGCTTGCCGGATGGAAACACCATATATTTT. Residues: CASSLPDGNTIYF.

This chain connects TRBV5-5 to TRBJ1-6; 9 positions match TRBD1. This CDR3 contains 14 residues. V lost 5 bases to trimming and J lost 8 bases; unmatched junction nucleotides: 5. Germline CDR1 SGHKS, CDR2 YYEKEE (reference sequence). For the CDR3, the DNA is TGTGCCAGCAGTCCGGGACAGGGCCATTCACCCCTCCACTTT. Its protein product is CASSPGQGHSPLHF.

The chain combines TRBV19 with TRBJ2-7, with 7 bases fitting TRBD1. The germline CDR1 and CDR2 sequences are LNHDA and SQIVND (reference sequence). The CDR3 covers 14 residues. The ends lost 3 bases at V and 1 base at J; junction bases unmatched: 3. CDR3 sequence: CASSMGQPSYEQYF. In DNA form, the CDR3 reads TGTGCCAGTAGTATGGGACAGCCTTCCTACGAGCAGTACTTC.

The DNA for the CDR3 is TGTGCCAGCAGCCCCGGGACAGGGATGTGGGAGCAGTACTTC. Its protein product is CASSPGTGMWEQYF. The chain joins TRBV13 to TRBJ2-7, with TRBD1 matching 9 bases. Losses at the gene ends were 5 bases for V and 7 bases for J; bases not matched to a gene: 9. The CDR3 has 14 residues. Germline CDR1 PRHDT, CDR2 FYEKMQ (reference sequence).